This T cell receptor (beta chain) was sequenced during a study of CD8 T cells in ankylosing spondylitis (dated by TCRdb to about 2017). The study in broad terms: To find TCR variants linked to disease, the study profiled T cell receptor beta repertoires in ankylosing spondylitis patients and healthy donors. The whole study cohort included about a hundred healthy donors and over 20 ankylosing spondylitis patients. Samples of peripheral blood were taken, and for ankylosing spondylitis patients, synovial fluid was collected as well. The full study reports these points: Some motif variants were previously reported in synovial fluid and blood of reactive arthritis patients, suggesting common disease-initiation mechanisms. According to the report, matched synovial fluid samples from ankylosing spondylitis patients were significantly enriched for the disease-linked clones. A CD8+ phenotype was shown by the disease-linked clones, which were found at relatively low frequencies in peripheral blood. Blood from ankylosing spondylitis patients appeared to be characterized by a TCR beta motif made up of seven or eight highly homologous amino acid variants.

The sample holds many counts of this clonotype. Its specific antigen is unknown. The sample holds no much larger clone one base away, and base qualities are not on file. Sequencing was carried out with an Illumina HiSeq 2500. Quantitative 5'-RACE with molecular barcodes was used to prepare TCR beta libraries. From the authors' description of their analysis: A new computational method based on a probabilistic model of VDJ rearrangement was used to identify disease-linked TCR variants. TCRdb applied fastp at Q25 and MiXCR to the public reads, then kept only in-frame beta chains. Merged by CDR3 protein, the rows form single entries marked with the most common genes and DNA. TCRdb's processing, not the authors', yielded these V and J calls. Within this sample are around 250,000 distinct CDR3 sequences, with 15% to 20% of them counted one time only. The biggest ten clones account for about a third of the sample.

Here V drops 3 bases and J drops 8 bases, and the junction holds 7 bases not matched to any gene. Per the germline V gene, SGHDT is the CDR1 and YYEEEE is the CDR2. Counted from cysteine to phenylalanine, this CDR3 has 15 amino acids. Only the CDR3 DNA is retained, 45 bases long and in frame from the first base. The V and J genes are TRBV5-6 and TRBJ2-1; 11 junctional bases match TRBD1. This sequence originates from a male donor with ankylosing spondylitis or in good health (not recorded which). Sample: blood, either unsorted or a sorted T cell fraction (not recorded which). The CDR3 protein is CASSSGTGGFYEQFF. The DNA is as follows: TGTGCCAGCAGCTCCGGGACAGGGGGTTTCTATGAGCAGTTCTTC. Full variable domain (CDR3 extended with the reference TRBV5-6 and TRBJ2-1 proteins): DAGVTQSPTHLIKTRGQQVTLRCSPKSGHDTVSWYQQALGQGPQFIFQYYEEEERQRGNFPDRFSGHQFPNYSSELNVNALLLGDSALYLCASSSGTGGFYEQFFGPGTRLTVL.